The 16 T cell receptor beta chains in this list originate from one sample, sequenced in a study of control samples from healthy donors and cancer patients. Only in-frame clones appear in the TCRdb table, and some are missing; sequencing was by immunoSEQ multiplex PCR. The data hold fewer than 200,000 clones, with about 94% observed a single time. The sequenced sample was blood. Source of these receptors: a woman aged 60 to 75 in good health.

V and J are TRBV30 and TRBJ1-2; TRBD1 matches at 10 bases. The V gene's germline CDR1 is GTSNPN and CDR2 SVGIG (reference sequence). CDR3 length: 15 amino acids. V was pared by 1 base and J by 6 bases, with 8 bases of the junction left unmatched. For the CDR3, the DNA is TGTGCCTGGAGTGCCCGACAGGGGGCGGGCAATGGCTACACCTTC. This sequence encodes CAWSARQGAGNGYTF.

The J gene is TRBJ2-7, the V gene TRBV11-2; 10 bases match TRBD1. This CDR3 has 14 amino acids. Germline V gene data show CDR1 as SGHAT and CDR2 as FQNNGV. Losses at the gene ends were 4 bases for V and 3 bases for J; bases not matched to a gene: 3. CDR3: CASSWDRGGYEQYF. The CDR3 DNA is TGTGCCAGCAGCTGGGACAGGGGTGGCTACGAGCAGTACTTC.

The chain employs TRBV12-3 or TRBV12-4 and TRBJ2-1; a possible D gene is TRBD2 (6 bases). This CDR3 has 13 amino acids. The ends were cut back, 3 bases at V and 6 bases at J, with 9 bases in the middle. CDR3 amino acids: CASSFWTTNEQFF. The DNA of the CDR3 is TGTGCCAGCAGTTTTTGGACTACCAATGAGCAGTTCTTC.

The gene calls are TRBV2 and TRBJ1-2; the D is unclear. Germline values: CDR1 SNHLY, CDR2 FYNNEI. This CDR3 has 13 residues. V was pared by 1 base and J by 2 bases, with 5 bases between. CDR3 loop: CASSEDGNYGYTF. The CDR3, as DNA: TGTGCCAGCAGTGAAGACGGGAACTATGGCTACACCTTC.

The rearrangement links TRBV20-1 to TRBJ2-2, with TRBD1 as a possible D gene (5 bases). V was trimmed by 2 bases and J by 7 bases, leaving 5 bases between them. The CDR3 covers 11 residues. Germline lookup yields CDR1 DFQATT and CDR2 SNEGSKA (reference sequence). This chain's CDR3 is CSARRGGELFF. The DNA of the CDR3 is TGCAGTGCTAGAAGGGGCGGGGAGCTGTTTTTT.

The rearrangement joins TRBV27 to TRBJ2-3; D gene unclear. CDR3 size: 14 residues. V gave up 3 bases and J gave up 8 bases, with 15 bases separating them. Germline V lookup: CDR1 MNHEY, CDR2 SMNVEV (reference sequence). CDR3 in DNA: TGTGCCAGCAGTTTGGGCAGCAAGTCAGGTACGCAGTATTTT. This translates into CASSLGSKSGTQYF.

This chain uses TRBV7-2 with TRBJ1-2; D is ambiguous. Trimming removed 1 base at V and 4 bases at J, with 10 bases between. In germline, CDR1 is SGHTA, CDR2 FQGNSA. CDR3 size: 14 residues. Here the CDR3 reads CASSLERTGYGYTF. The CDR3 bases are TGTGCCAGCAGCTTAGAGCGCACCGGCTATGGCTACACCTTC.

Here the CDR3 reads CASSLAPTGAEAFF. The CDR3 coding sequence is TGTGCCAGCAGCTTAGCCCCTACAGGGGCTGAAGCTTTCTTT. The chain employs TRBV11-2 and TRBJ1-1; 7 positions agree with TRBD1. Germline lookup yields CDR1 SGHAT and CDR2 FQNNGV. This CDR3 spans 14 amino acids. Germline trimming cut 1 base from V and 6 bases from J; bases unmatched to any gene: 5. Complete variable domain (other parts from reference TRBV11-2 and TRBJ1-1): EAGVAQSPRYKIIEKRQSVAFWCNPISGHATLYWYQQILGQGPKLLIQFQNNGVVDDSQLPKDRFSAERLKGVDSTLKIQPAKLEDSAVYLCASSLAPTGAEAFFGQGTRLTVV.

This chain uses TRBV7-2 with TRBJ1-5; the D is unclear. Trimming removed 5 bases from V and 12 bases from J, with 20 bases in between. From germline, CDR1 is SGHTA and CDR2 FQGNSA. This CDR3 is built from 14 residues. CDR3 region: CASSQSVTSANQHF. Here the CDR3 DNA reads TGTGCCAGCAGCCAGTCTGTGACTTCAGCGAACCAGCATTTT.

This clone came up once. The chain combines TRBV11-2 with TRBJ2-5; 9 bases are shared with TRBD2. CDR1 SGHAT and CDR2 FQNNGV come from the germline V gene. V shed 5 bases and J 0 bases; nucleotides not matched to a gene: 7. The CDR3 length is 16 residues. Here the CDR3 DNA reads TGTGCCAGCAGCCGCGTTGCGGGGGGGTACCAAGAGACCCAGTACTTC. Translated: CASSRVAGGYQETQYF.

The chain employs TRBV5-1 and TRBJ2-3; possible D gene TRBD2, 6 bases. Germline V gene lookup returns CDR1 SGHRS and CDR2 YFSETQ. The CDR3 spans 16 residues. Between the trimmed V and J ends, which lost 2 bases and 2 bases, there was a span of 15 bases. CDR3: CASSFAGSPVTDTQYF. In DNA, the CDR3 is TGCGCCAGCAGCTTCGCGGGGAGCCCAGTCACAGATACGCAGTATTTT.

The chain joins TRBV9 to TRBJ1-6; D is ambiguous. This CDR3 region has 14 residues. V was cut by 4 bases and J by 2 bases, with 7 bases left in between. Germline CDR1 is SGDLS and CDR2 is YYNGEE. Here the CDR3 reads CASSSLPYNSPLHF. For the CDR3, the DNA is TGTGCCAGCAGCTCCCTCCCCTATAATTCACCCCTCCACTTT.

This chain connects TRBV7-6 to TRBJ1-4, with unresolved D. Trimming took off 4 bases at V and 8 bases at J, with 17 bases between the two ends. Germline CDR1 reads SGHVS; CDR2 reads FNYEAQ. The CDR3 loop spans 15 amino acids. CDR3 bases: TGTGCCAGCAGCTCCGGACTGAGCGGCCGAGAAAAACTGTTTTTT. Translation gives CASSSGLSGREKLFF.

In regard to this clone: Within the sample, other DNA sequences also encode this same CDR3. V is TRBV5-1 and J is TRBJ2-1; no clear D. CDR1 is SGHRS and CDR2 is YFSETQ in the germline V gene. The V and J ends lost 1 base and 6 bases respectively, with 5 bases between them. There are 12 residues in the CDR3. CDR3 sequence reads: CASSLPSNEQFF. In DNA form, the CDR3 reads TGCGCCAGCAGCTTGCCCTCCAATGAGCAGTTCTTC. Based on the CDR3 plus reference TRBV5-1 and TRBJ2-1, the full variable domain is KAGVTQTPRYLIKTRGQQVTLSCSPISGHRSVSWYQQTPGQGLQFLFEYFSETQRNKGNFPGRFSGRQFSNSRSEMNVSTLELGDSALYLCASSLPSNEQFFGPGTRLTVL.

The V call is TRBV7-2, the J call TRBJ1-2; 10 bases match TRBD1. V trimming: 5 bases; J trimming: 5 bases; junction bases outside the gene matches: 8. The CDR3 has 15 amino acids. CDR1 is SGHTA, CDR2 FQGNSA, per germline. The CDR3 DNA reads TGTGCCAGCAGCGCAACCGGGACAGGGGTTTATGGCTACACCTTC. Its translation: CASSATGTGVYGYTF.

The chain has TRBV11-2 and TRBJ1-1, with D unclear. The CDR3 loop spans 13 amino acids. Trimming took off 1 base at V and 7 bases at J, with 10 bases between the two ends. The germline CDR1 and CDR2 sequences are SGHAT and FQNNGV. CDR3 nucleotides: TGTGCCAGCAGCTTAGCGGTGCGGGGTGAAGCTTTCTTT. Translating it yields CASSLAVRGEAFF.